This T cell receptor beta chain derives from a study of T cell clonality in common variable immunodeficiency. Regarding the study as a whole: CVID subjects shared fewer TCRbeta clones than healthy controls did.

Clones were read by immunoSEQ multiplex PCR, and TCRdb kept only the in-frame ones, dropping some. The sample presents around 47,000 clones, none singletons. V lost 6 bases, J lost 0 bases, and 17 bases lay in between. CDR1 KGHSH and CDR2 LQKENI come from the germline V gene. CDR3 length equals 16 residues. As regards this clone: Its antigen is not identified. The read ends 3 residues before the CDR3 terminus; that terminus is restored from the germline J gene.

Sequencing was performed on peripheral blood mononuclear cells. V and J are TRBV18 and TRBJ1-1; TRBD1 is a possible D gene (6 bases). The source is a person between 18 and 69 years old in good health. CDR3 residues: CASSPMETGLNTEAFF. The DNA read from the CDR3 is TGTGCCAGCTCGCCAATGGAGACAGGCCTGAACACTGAA. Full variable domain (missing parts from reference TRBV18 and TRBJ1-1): NAGVMQNPRHLVRRRGQEARLRCSPMKGHSHVYWYRQLPEEGLKFMVYLQKENIIDESGMPKERFSAEFPKEGPSILRIQQVVRGDSAAYFCASSPMETGLNTEAFFGQGTRLTVV.